The 15 T cell receptor beta chains below come from one sample, sequenced in a study of blood T cell repertoires in COVID-19. TCRdb's table, derived via immunoSEQ multiplex PCR, lists solely in-frame clones and lacks some. The sample comprises some 100,000 clones, around nine tenths of which are singletons, and 5.7% rests with the top ten. Sample: peripheral blood. The receptor set was obtained from a man aged 65 to 79 with acute or convalescent COVID-19.

The rearrangement joins TRBV28 to TRBJ1-2; D possibly corresponds to TRBD1 (5 bases). The germline V gene encodes CDR1 MDHEN and CDR2 SYDVKM. Trimming left V 2 bases short and J 4 bases short, with 17 bases between. This CDR3 contains 16 residues. CDR3 residues: CASSLAGTEATYGYTF. CDR3 nucleotides: TGTGCCAGCAGTTTAGCTGGGACTGAGGCAACCTATGGCTACACCTTC.

J is TRBJ1-3 and V is TRBV5-6; no definite D call. Trimming took 3 bases from V and 0 from J, leaving 10 bases between them. This CDR3 region has 15 residues. Germline V gene data show CDR1 as SGHDT and CDR2 as YYEEEE. Written as DNA, the CDR3 is TGTGCCAGCAGCTCCTGGGCGAACTCTGGAAACACCATATATTTT. It encodes CASSSWANSGNTIYF.

The chain is built from TRBV9 and TRBJ2-1, with D possibly matching TRBD2 (5 bases). V was clipped by 1 base and J by 9 bases, with 14 bases between them. Germline V gene data show CDR1 as SGDLS and CDR2 as YYNGEE. This CDR3 spans 14 amino acids. The CDR3 DNA follows: TGTGCCAGCAGCGTATCCCGGCTAGCAACTGAGCAGTTCTTC. It yields the protein CASSVSRLATEQFF.

The V call is TRBV11-3, the J call TRBJ2-1; TRBD2 matches at 11 bases. This CDR3 is built from 15 residues. Germline CDR1 SGHNT, CDR2 YENEEA. With 5 bases clipped from V and 5 bases from J, the junction kept 5 bases outside the gene matches. This CDR3 reads CASSQTSGADNEQFF. The CDR3 DNA reads TGTGCCAGCAGCCAGACTAGCGGGGCAGACAATGAGCAGTTCTTC.

This clone was seen just once. V usage is TRBV18 and J usage is TRBJ1-1, with D unclear. The CDR3 runs to 14 residues. Germline V gene data show CDR1 as KGHSH and CDR2 as LQKENI. The germline V and J ends were trimmed by 2 bases and 1 base, with 8 bases remaining between them. DNA of the CDR3: TGTGCCAGCTCACCAGCCCGGTCGAACACTGAAGCTTTCTTT. Its translation is CASSPARSNTEAFF.

The chain links TRBV15 to TRBJ1-1; no clear D. The CDR3 extends over 11 amino acids. V was shortened by 3 bases and J by 4 bases, with 3 bases between the two germline ends. Germline CDR1 LNHNV, CDR2 YYDKDF (reference sequence). Written as DNA, the CDR3 is TGTGCCACCAGCAGCATCACTGAAGCTTTCTTT. Translation gives CATSSITEAFF. Drawing the rest from reference TRBV15 and TRBJ1-1, the complete variable domain is DAMVIQNPRYQVTQFGKPVTLSCSQTLNHNVMYWYQQKSSQAPKLLFHYYDKDFNNEADTPDNFQSRRPNTSFCFLDIRSPGLGDTAMYLCATSSITEAFFGQGTRLTVV.

The chain combines TRBV29-1 with TRBJ2-5; 10 bases align to TRBD1. In germline, CDR1 is SQVTM, CDR2 ANQGSEA. The CDR3 runs 16 residues. V dropped 2 bases and J dropped 5; count of bases not matched to a gene: 11. The CDR3 here is CSVESRETGGWETQYF. Here the CDR3 DNA reads TGCAGCGTTGAAAGTAGGGAGACAGGGGGCTGGGAGACCCAGTACTTC.

CDR3 DNA sequence: TGCAGCGTTACTGGAATTAGCGGCCACTTTAATGAGCAGTTCTTC. It yields the protein CSVTGISGHFNEQFF. The chain carries TRBV29-1 and TRBJ2-1; possibly TRBD2 for D (6 bases). The length of the CDR3 is 15 residues. Germline V CDR1 and CDR2: SQVTM, ANQGSEA. V was trimmed by 5 bases and J by 7 bases, leaving 21 bases between them.

The CDR3 coding sequence is TGTGCCAGCAGCTCCGGACTCTACTCTGGAAACACCATATATTTT. It yields the protein CASSSGLYSGNTIYF. This sequence joins TRBV11-3 and TRBJ1-3, with D uncertain. The germline gives CDR1 SGHNT, CDR2 YENEEA. Trimming took off 4 bases at V and 0 bases at J, with 10 bases between the two ends. The CDR3 is 15 amino acids.

This clone has only a few counts. The chain recombines TRBV29-1 with TRBJ1-2; D gene unclear. Germline V gene data show CDR1 as SQVTM and CDR2 as ANQGSEA. CDR3 length: 14 residues. V lost 6 bases to trimming and J lost 6 bases, with 20 bases between them. The CDR3 DNA reads as TGCAGCGTCGACCCTTTCTCCGGGTGGAATGGCTACACCTTC. It specifies CSVDPFSGWNGYTF.

The gene calls are TRBV5-1 and TRBJ2-5; 12 nucleotides line up with TRBD2. V was clipped by 0 bases and J by 5 bases; unmatched bases: 11. Germline lookup yields CDR1 SGHRS and CDR2 YFSETQ. This CDR3 spans 18 amino acids. CDR3 sequence reads: CASSLEASGGAETETQYF. CDR3 sequence (DNA): TGCGCCAGCAGCTTGGAGGCTAGCGGGGGGGCCGAGACTGAGACCCAGTACTTC.

The chain joins TRBV6-5 to TRBJ2-4, with 10 bases lining up with TRBD2. V trimming: 7 bases; J trimming: 7 bases; junction bases outside the gene matches: 4. The germline V gene encodes CDR1 MNHEY and CDR2 SVGAGI. CDR3 size: 13 residues. The CDR3, as DNA: TGTGCCAGCACTAGCGGGAGTCTGAACATTCAGTACTTC. It is translated as CASTSGSLNIQYF.

This chain links TRBV29-1 with TRBJ2-1; D not resolved. The CDR3 is 12 amino acids. The germline gives CDR1 SQVTM, CDR2 ANQGSEA. V shed 3 bases and J shed 7 bases, with 10 bases lying between them. CDR3 loop: CSVERLANEQFF. The CDR3 DNA follows: TGCAGCGTTGAGAGGTTAGCTAATGAGCAGTTCTTC.

The rearrangement uses TRBV6-1 and TRBJ2-3; D unresolved. Trimming removed 1 base from V and 4 bases from J, with 6 bases in between. The germline CDR1 and CDR2 sequences are MNHNS and SASEGT. The CDR3 has 13 residues. The CDR3, as DNA: TGTGCCAGCAGTGAAGAGCCTCCAGATACGCAGTATTTT. Its translation: CASSEEPPDTQYF.

This chain uses TRBV6-5 with TRBJ1-2, with D perhaps TRBD1 (6 bases). The CDR3 is 15 residues long. The V gene lost 0 bases and the J gene lost 7 bases, with 15 bases spanning the gap. The germline V gene has CDR1 MNHEY and CDR2 SVGAGI. The CDR3 DNA reads as TGTGCCAGCAGTTACTCGACCCGGGGGGCGGCTGGCTACACCTTC. It translates to CASSYSTRGAAGYTF.